The sequence of this T cell receptor beta chain was determined in a study of blood T cell repertoires in COVID-19. Study-level information: COVID-19 samples, acute and convalescent, were from the United States, Italy and Spain. In each case, the material was cDNA or gDNA derived from T cells, B-cell-depleted T cells, or PBMCs.

Original processing notes: Nucleated cell counts were estimated from reference gene primer amplification. TCRdb keeps only in-frame clones here, not all; method: immunoSEQ multiplex PCR. V and J calls and clone size are copied from that table; D and trimming were computed from the DNA. The table records 150,000 or so clones, 77% of them present only once. The TCR was taken from a woman aged 45 to 65 with active or convalescent COVID-19. Source material: peripheral blood.

In nucleotides, the CDR3 is TGTGCCAGCAGTTCCCTGGACATCACAGGGGGGGACACTGAAGCTTTCTTT. It specifies CASSSLDITGGDTEAFF. The rearrangement links TRBV7-8 to TRBJ1-1; TRBD1 agrees at 8 bases. Trimming at V came to 6 bases and at J to 3 bases, leaving 15 bases not matched to a gene. Germline CDR1 SGHVS, CDR2 FQNEAQ. The length of the CDR3 is 17 residues.